These 18 T cell receptor beta chains originate from one sample sequenced in a study of neoadjuvant nivolumab and ipilimumab in lung cancer. Libraries were prepared by immunoSEQ multiplex PCR; TCRdb keeps only in-frame clonotypes and omits some of them. This sample has more than 8,500 clones, with about 74% found just once. The sequencing here drew on tumor tissue, taken after neoadjuvant nivolumab, alone or with ipilimumab, at or shortly before surgery. Receptors were obtained from an adult with non-small cell lung cancer. Some clones in this sample may be carry-over from other donors' samples.

The chain uses TRBV7-2 and TRBJ2-7, with TRBD2 identical over 9 bases. The CDR3 runs to 15 residues. CDR1 is SGHTA and CDR2 is FQGNSA in the germline V gene. With V trimmed by 1 base and J by 2 bases, 3 bases remained unmatched. Written as DNA, the CDR3 is TGTGCCAGCAGCTTAGGAGGCGGGGGGGCCTACGAGCAGTACTTC. This gives the protein CASSLGGGGAYEQYF.

The chain has TRBV6-5 and TRBJ1-2, with D perhaps matching TRBD1 (6 bases). This CDR3 has 14 amino acids. The V gene lost 0 bases and the J gene lost 6 bases, with 11 bases spanning the gap. Germline CDR1 MNHEY, CDR2 SVGAGI. The chain's CDR3 is CASSYSRSGDGYTF. The CDR3 DNA reads TGTGCCAGCAGTTACTCGAGATCAGGGGATGGCTACACCTTC.

This chain uses TRBV5-4 with TRBJ2-3; TRBD2 matches 8 bases. V shed 3 bases, J shed 10 bases, and the junction held 10 bases outside the gene matches. CDR1 SGHNT and CDR2 YYREEE come from the germline V gene (reference sequence). The length of the CDR3 is 14 residues. CDR3 sequence: CASSSWASGRAQYF. The DNA of the CDR3 is TGTGCCAGCAGCTCCTGGGCCTCCGGGAGGGCGCAGTATTTT.

The chain has TRBV7-7 and TRBJ2-3; 13 positions agree with TRBD2. V gave up 5 bases and J gave up 6 bases; unmatched junction bases: 5. Per the germline V gene, CDR1 is SSHAT and CDR2 is FNYEAQ (reference sequence). This CDR3 is 15 amino acids long. The CDR3 DNA sequence: TGTGCCAGCAGCCGAAGACTAGCGGGGGGTGATACGCAGTATTTT. It encodes CASSRRLAGGDTQYF.

The chain links TRBV4-2 to TRBJ2-2, with 13 bases matching TRBD2. The CDR3 consists of 20 residues. Germline assignment: CDR1 LGHNA and CDR2 YNFKEQ. The V segment lost 3 bases and the J segment 0 bases; nucleotides outside the gene matches: 10. CDR3 residues: CASSHVMTSGGHANTGELFF. For the CDR3, the DNA is TGTGCCAGCAGCCACGTAATGACTAGCGGGGGGCACGCGAACACCGGGGAGCTGTTTTTT.

This clone showed up just a few times. V is TRBV10-2 and J is TRBJ1-2; D remains ambiguous. V shed 3 bases and J shed 8 bases, with 16 bases lying between them. Germline CDR1 and CDR2: WSHSY and SAAADI. The CDR3 is made up of 14 amino acids. Here the CDR3 reads CASSDNGPTSGYTF. The CDR3 nucleotides read TGCGCCAGCAGTGATAATGGACCGACAAGCGGCTACACCTTC.

This sequence joins TRBV7-2 and TRBJ2-7, with D uncertain. The ends were cut back, 7 bases at V and 6 bases at J, with 16 bases in the middle. Germline loops: CDR1 SGHTA, CDR2 FQGNSA. The CDR3 extends over 13 amino acids. Here the CDR3 DNA reads TGTGCCAGCAACGGTCGGGCCCCCGCCGAGCAGTACTTC. It codes for CASNGRAPAEQYF. The full variable domain, in which reference TRBV7-2 and TRBJ2-7 provide the parts outside the CDR3, is GAGVSQSPSNKVTEKGKDVELRCDPISGHTALYWYRQSLGQGLEFLIYFQGNSAPDKSGLPSDRFSAERTGGSVSTLTIQRTQQEDSAVYLCASNGRAPAEQYFGPGTRLTVT.

This clone has just one count. The chain recombines TRBV1 with TRBJ2-7; the listed D gene, TRBD1, was not tested against the DNA. TRBV1 is a pseudogene segment. The CDR3 is made up of 14 amino acids. The CDR3 DNA reads TGCACCACATCCCCTCCCCCTACAGACTACGAGCAGTACTTC. Its protein is CTTSPPPTDYEQYF.

The chain combines TRBV11-2 with TRBJ1-1, with D possibly TRBD1 on 5 matching bases. Germline V CDR1 and CDR2: SGHAT, FQNNGV. The CDR3 loop spans 16 amino acids. The V end was cut by 6 bases, the J end by 0 bases, with 17 bases between. Here the CDR3 reads CASSSPGRDLNTEAFF. Written as DNA, the CDR3 is TGTGCCAGCAGTAGTCCGGGACGGGATCTGAACACTGAAGCTTTCTTT.

The CDR3 loop reads CASSYIGQGGYGYTF. DNA of the CDR3: TGTGCCAGCAGTTATATAGGACAGGGTGGATATGGCTACACCTTC. The chain joins TRBV6-5 to TRBJ1-2, with 8 bases identical to TRBD1. With V trimmed by 3 bases and J by 5 bases, 8 bases remained unmatched. The CDR3 is made up of 15 amino acids. CDR1 is MNHEY and CDR2 is SVGAGI in the germline V gene.

The V call is TRBV11-3, the J call TRBJ2-7; D not resolved. V lost 4 bases, J lost 5 bases, and 15 bases lay in between. This CDR3 is built from 14 residues. Germline V gene data show CDR1 as SGHNT and CDR2 as YENEEA. For the CDR3, the DNA is TGTGCCAGCAGCTCCTATGTCTCCCTCAACGAGCAGTACTTC. This gives the protein CASSSYVSLNEQYF.

The V gene is TRBV18, the J gene TRBJ2-7; D tentatively fits TRBD1 or TRBD2 (6 bases each). Germline V gene data show CDR1 as KGHSH and CDR2 as LQKENI. CDR3 length: 14 amino acids. Trimming took off 2 bases at V and 6 bases at J, with 14 bases between the two ends. The CDR3 protein is CASSPGGEGGEQYF. The CDR3 nucleotides are TGTGCCAGCTCACCAGGAGGAGAGGGGGGCGAGCAGTACTTC. The full variable domain, its missing parts supplied by reference TRBV18 and TRBJ2-7, is NAGVMQNPRHLVRRRGQEARLRCSPMKGHSHVYWYRQLPEEGLKFMVYLQKENIIDESGMPKERFSAEFPKEGPSILRIQQVVRGDSAAYFCASSPGGEGGEQYFGPGTRLTVT.

This chain links TRBV5-6 with TRBJ2-5, with TRBD1 identical over 7 bases. This CDR3 has 16 residues. Germline V lookup: CDR1 SGHDT, CDR2 YYEEEE. V shed 0 bases and J 1 base; nucleotides not matched to a gene: 6. Here the CDR3 DNA reads TGTGCCAGCAGCTTGGACAGGGGACGAACCCAAGAGACCCAGTACTTC. It specifies CASSLDRGRTQETQYF.

V usage is TRBV15 and J usage is TRBJ1-4; D gene ambiguous. The CDR3 is 16 residues long. Between the trimmed V and J ends, which lost 2 bases and 0 bases, there was a span of 10 bases. Germline assignment: CDR1 LNHNV and CDR2 YYDKDF (reference sequence). The CDR3 loop reads CATSRIPGATNEKLFF. The CDR3 DNA follows: TGTGCCACCAGCAGAATTCCGGGTGCAACTAATGAAAAACTGTTTTTT.

The chain combines TRBV18 with TRBJ1-5; the match to TRBD1 covers 11 bases. The V gene end was trimmed by 6 bases and the J gene end by 5 bases; junction bases not matched to a gene: 6. This CDR3 is built from 15 residues. Germline V lookup: CDR1 KGHSH, CDR2 LQKENI. The CDR3 loop is CASSPGQGVHQPQHF. The DNA of the CDR3 is TGTGCCAGCTCGCCGGGACAGGGGGTTCATCAGCCCCAGCATTTT.

This rearrangement joins TRBV14 to TRBJ1-2, with D maybe TRBD1 (6 bases). This CDR3 has 16 amino acids. V gave up 0 bases and J gave up 3 bases, with 14 bases separating them. Germline V gene data show CDR1 as SGHDN and CDR2 as FVKESK. CDR3 protein: CASSQDWATGYYGYTF. The CDR3 bases are TGTGCCAGCAGCCAAGATTGGGCAACAGGGTACTATGGCTACACCTTC.

The chain links TRBV4-2 to TRBJ1-5; 8 bases agree with TRBD1. The CDR3 runs 16 residues. In germline, CDR1 is LGHNA, CDR2 YNFKEQ. V was pared by 0 bases and J by 4 bases, with 5 bases of the junction left unmatched. CDR3 DNA: TGTGCCAGCAGCCAAGATCAGGACAGGGCAAATCAGCCCCAGCATTTT. Translation: CASSQDQDRANQPQHF.

The chain is built from TRBV4-1 and TRBJ2-7, with 10 bases matching TRBD1. This CDR3 is 16 amino acids long. CDR1 is MGHRA, CDR2 YSYEKL, per germline. The trim removed 5 bases at V and 11 bases at J, leaving 18 bases unmatched. The CDR3 DNA reads as TGCGCCAGCAGCGAACGATTCCCGGGACAGGGGAGCCTGGAGTACTTC. This gives the protein CASSERFPGQGSLEYF.